What follows describes a single T cell receptor (beta chain). The data belong to a study of blood T cell repertoires in COVID-19. The length of the CDR3 is 17 residues. The V and J ends lost 0 bases and 2 bases, in that order; junction bases with no gene match: 10. CDR1 is SGHRS and CDR2 is YFSETQ in the germline V gene. Authors' methods: Reference gene primer amplification gave nucleated cell count estimates. Assay used: immunoSEQ multiplex PCR; TCRdb lists only in-frame clones, some missing. V, J and clone size were drawn from that table, and D and trimming were deduced from the DNA. The sample includes 100,000 or so clones, 70% to 80% of them seen just once.

Specimen: peripheral blood. The sequence came from a man between 65 and 85 years old with active or convalescent COVID-19. V is TRBV5-1 and J is TRBJ1-1; TRBD1 aligns across 7 bases. This chain's CDR3 is CASSLAIIGTANTEAFF. The CDR3 DNA follows: TGCGCCAGCAGCTTGGCCATAATTGGGACAGCTAACACTGAAGCTTTCTTT.